Each of the 27 T cell receptor beta chains below was sequenced from the same sample in a study of blood T cell repertoires in COVID-19. The assay was immunoSEQ multiplex PCR, and TCRdb's table has in-frame clones only and misses some. The repertoire has around 370,000 clones, about 90% of them found once; the top ten carry 7% to 8%. Sequenced input: peripheral blood. These receptors were collected from a woman in her 70s with COVID-19, enrolled during active disease.

The V and J genes are TRBV10-1 and TRBJ2-7; 8 nucleotides line up with TRBD1. The CDR3 totals 14 residues. Trimming at V came to 7 bases and at J to 3 bases, leaving 8 bases not matched to a gene. CDR1 is WNHNN and CDR2 is SYGVQD in the germline V gene (reference sequence). The CDR3 sequence is CASMIGGQVYEQYF. CDR3 coding DNA: TGCGCCAGCATGATCGGGGGACAGGTCTACGAGCAGTACTTC.

The chain joins TRBV6-5 to TRBJ1-3; D uncertain. V was shortened by 2 bases and J by 14 bases, with 19 bases between the two germline ends. From germline, CDR1 is MNHEY and CDR2 SVGAGI. This CDR3 has 14 residues. This CDR3 is CASSYPTRDSLLYF. The DNA for the CDR3 is TGTGCCAGCAGTTACCCGACTAGGGATTCCCTGTTATATTTT.

The V gene is TRBV5-1, the J gene TRBJ1-6; D is uncertain. V was pared by 0 bases and J by 5 bases, with 6 bases between. The CDR3 length is 14 residues. The germline V gene has CDR1 SGHRS and CDR2 YFSETQ. The CDR3 loop reads CASSLGENNSPLHF. CDR3 sequence (DNA): TGCGCCAGCAGCTTGGGGGAGAATAATTCACCCCTCCACTTT.

The gene calls are TRBV24-1 and TRBJ1-2, with D perhaps TRBD1 (6 bases). V shed 4 bases and J shed 0 bases, with 8 bases lying between them. This CDR3 region has 14 residues. CDR1 is KGHDR and CDR2 is SFDVKD in the germline V gene. The DNA of the CDR3 is TGTGCCACCAGTGAACAGGGCACTAACTATGGCTACACCTTC. Its protein is CATSEQGTNYGYTF.

The V call is TRBV9, the J call TRBJ2-4, with a possible D match to TRBD1 (6 bases). This CDR3 has 15 amino acids. Trimming took 0 bases from V and 7 from J, leaving 14 bases between them. CDR1 and CDR2 (germline): SGDLS, YYNGEE. This chain's CDR3 is CASSVAAARGNIQYF. CDR3 in DNA: TGTGCCAGCAGCGTAGCGGCAGCAAGGGGGAACATTCAGTACTTC.

This chain connects TRBV6-6 to TRBJ2-1; tentatively, D is TRBD2 (7 bases). With 6 bases removed from V and 10 bases from J, the gap between germline ends came to 19 bases. Per germline, CDR1 MNHNY and CDR2 SVGAGI (reference sequence). CDR3 length: 14 amino acids. This CDR3 is CASSPGGPPVEQFF. CDR3 DNA: TGTGCCAGCAGCCCCGGGGGGCCCCCGGTGGAGCAGTTCTTC.

The count of this clone is one. V is TRBV6-5 and J is TRBJ1-5, with D uncertain. Germline V gives CDR1 MNHEY, CDR2 SVGAGI. V lost 6 bases to trimming and J lost 0 bases, with 9 bases between them. The CDR3 spans 14 residues. The CDR3 loop reads CASSQDFSNQPQHF. The CDR3 DNA reads TGTGCCAGCAGCCAGGATTTTAGCAATCAGCCCCAGCATTTT.

The rearrangement links TRBV28 to TRBJ1-5, with D possibly being TRBD1 (6 bases). Per the germline V gene, CDR1 is MDHEN and CDR2 is SYDVKM. CDR3 length: 15 residues. V dropped 3 bases and J dropped 6 bases, with 15 bases sitting between them. CDR3 protein: CASSFSRGEIQPQHF. CDR3 sequence (DNA): TGTGCCAGCAGTTTCTCCAGGGGAGAAATTCAGCCCCAGCATTTT.

The chain uses TRBV7-9 and TRBJ2-1; the match to TRBD2 covers 9 bases. V gave up 1 base and J gave up 4 bases; unmatched junction bases: 8. CDR1 and CDR2 from the germline V gene are SEHNR and FQNEAQ (reference sequence). The CDR3 has 17 amino acids. The CDR3 spells CASSLGGAGGLYNEQFF. CDR3 coding DNA: TGTGCCAGCAGCTTAGGTGGAGCGGGGGGTCTGTACAATGAGCAGTTCTTC. The complete variable domain, with remaining parts taken from reference TRBV7-9 and TRBJ2-1, reads DTGVSQNPRHKITKRGQNVTFRCDPISEHNRLYWYRQTLGQGPEFLTYFQNEAQLEKSRLLSDRFSAERPKGSFSTLEIQRTEQGDSAMYLCASSLGGAGGLYNEQFFGPGTRLTVL.

The chain links TRBV9 to TRBJ2-3; 11 bases are shared with TRBD2. Germline CDR1 is SGDLS and CDR2 is YYNGEE. J was trimmed by 0 bases and V by 0 bases; bases with no gene match: 6. The CDR3 length is 18 residues. In nucleotides, the CDR3 is TGTGCCAGCAGCGTAGACGGTTCTAGCGGGGGGAGCACAGATACGCAGTATTTT. It encodes CASSVDGSSGGSTDTQYF.

The rearrangement uses TRBV9 and TRBJ2-7; D might be TRBD2 (6 bases). Germline V gives CDR1 SGDLS, CDR2 YYNGEE. The CDR3 covers 15 residues. V was pared by 3 bases and J by 1 base, with 14 bases between. Here the CDR3 reads CASSADYPASYEQYF. In DNA form, the CDR3 reads TGTGCCAGCAGCGCGGACTATCCTGCGTCCTACGAGCAGTACTTC.

For the CDR3, the DNA is TGCGCCAGCAGCGGAGGGGTTACTGAAGCTTTCTTT. This sequence encodes CASSGGVTEAFF. The chain has TRBV5-1 and TRBJ1-1; TRBD1 might be the D (5 bases). Germline CDR1 SGHRS, CDR2 YFSETQ. The CDR3 covers 12 residues. The ends were cut back, 4 bases at V and 5 bases at J, with 9 bases in the middle.

V gene TRBV11-2 combines with J gene TRBJ2-1, with D possibly TRBD1 on 6 matching bases. Germline V gene sequence: CDR1 SGHAT, CDR2 FQNNGV. The germline V and J ends were trimmed by 0 bases and 3 bases, with 9 bases remaining between them. This CDR3 has 15 residues. CDR3 in amino acids: CASSLERTVYNEQFF. CDR3 DNA sequence: TGTGCCAGCAGCTTAGAAAGGACAGTCTACAATGAGCAGTTCTTC.

J is TRBJ2-1 and V is TRBV11-2, with TRBD2 matching over 7 bases. Germline V gene lookup returns CDR1 SGHAT and CDR2 FQNNGV. The CDR3 length is 14 residues. J was trimmed by 8 bases and V by 3 bases; bases with no gene match: 7. The DNA of the CDR3 is TGTGCCAGCAGCTTTGGAGCGGGGTGGGATGAGCAGTTCTTC. Its protein product is CASSFGAGWDEQFF.

The J gene is TRBJ2-7, the V gene TRBV12-5, with TRBD1 identical over 10 bases. Germline assignment: CDR1 LGHNT and CDR2 FRNRAP. V dropped 4 bases and J dropped 1; count of bases not matched to a gene: 10. This CDR3 has 17 amino acids. Here the CDR3 DNA reads TGTGCTAGTGGTTCTCACACCGGGACAGGGGCTTCCTACGAGCAGTACTTC. It codes for CASGSHTGTGASYEQYF.

The V and J genes are TRBV9 and TRBJ1-4, with D unresolved. Trimming left V 0 bases short and J 7 bases short, with 13 bases between. The CDR3 length is 15 residues. Germline V lookup: CDR1 SGDLS, CDR2 YYNGEE. The CDR3 DNA sequence: TGTGCCAGCAGCGTAGGTTGGGAGGTCGGTGAAAAACTGTTTTTT. Translated: CASSVGWEVGEKLFF.

This chain joins TRBV28 and TRBJ1-4; no clear D. The V gene lost 7 bases and the J gene lost 8 bases, with 20 bases spanning the gap. CDR1 MDHEN and CDR2 SYDVKM come from the germline V gene. The CDR3 contains 15 residues. The DNA for the CDR3 is TGTGCCAGCACCCCTTTCCCCCACGGTCAAGAAAAACTGTTTTTT. It yields the protein CASTPFPHGQEKLFF.

The chain carries TRBV28 and TRBJ2-7; D not certain. V lost 5 bases and J 9 bases, leaving 11 bases between the germline ends. This CDR3 comprises 11 residues. Germline V CDR1 and CDR2: MDHEN, SYDVKM. The CDR3 DNA sequence: TGTGCCAGCAGTCTAAAAACCGGGCAGTACTTC. Its translation is CASSLKTGQYF.

J is TRBJ2-3 and V is TRBV3-1 (or the pseudogene TRBV3-2), with TRBD2 matching 12 bases. The CDR3 is 20 amino acids. V trimming: 0 bases; J trimming: 1 base; junction bases outside the gene matches: 11. Germline values: CDR1 LGHDT, CDR2 YNNKEL (reference sequence). The CDR3 DNA reads as TGTGCCAGCAGCCAAGAGATTGGGCTAGCGGGGGGGCCTGGCACAGATACGCAGTATTTT. Translation: CASSQEIGLAGGPGTDTQYF.

The V and J genes are TRBV5-1 and TRBJ1-1, with D unresolved. CDR3 size: 15 residues. Trimming cost V 1 base and J 4 bases, with 14 bases left between them. Germline-derived CDR1 and CDR2 are SGHRS and YFSETQ. The DNA of the CDR3 is TGCGCCAGCAGCTTGCGAATTCCGGGGAGCACTGAAGCTTTCTTT. This sequence encodes CASSLRIPGSTEAFF.

The chain uses TRBV5-1 and TRBJ1-2; tentatively, D is TRBD1 (5 bases). CDR3 length: 13 residues. The ends were cut back, 4 bases at V and 4 bases at J, with 11 bases in the middle. Germline CDR1 SGHRS, CDR2 YFSETQ. Here the CDR3 DNA reads TGCGCCAGCAGCGCCGGGACTTCCTATGGCTACACCTTC. Amino acid sequence: CASSAGTSYGYTF.

The V call is TRBV5-1, the J call TRBJ2-3; 10 bases map to TRBD1. With 0 bases clipped from V and 2 bases from J, the junction kept 9 bases outside the gene matches. Germline V gene data show CDR1 as SGHRS and CDR2 as YFSETQ. This CDR3 spans 18 amino acids. CDR3 nucleotides: TGCGCCAGCAGCTTGGCCCCGGCGGGACAGGGGCCCACAGATACGCAGTATTTT. Translated, it gives CASSLAPAGQGPTDTQYF.

The rearrangement joins TRBV3-1 (or the pseudogene TRBV3-2) to TRBJ2-3, with D tentatively TRBD1 (5 bases). V lost 4 bases, J lost 6 bases, and 11 bases lay in between. The CDR3 contains 13 residues. CDR1 and CDR2 (germline): LGHDT, YNNKEL (reference sequence). Here the CDR3 DNA reads TGTGCCAGCAGCCCCCTAGGGGCCGATACGCAGTATTTT. It encodes CASSPLGADTQYF.

This chain links TRBV7-6 with TRBJ2-3; D is ambiguous. Germline CDR1 and CDR2: SGHVS and FNYEAQ. The CDR3 is 12 residues long. Trimming removed 3 bases from V and 5 bases from J, with 6 bases in between. The CDR3 DNA is TGTGCCAGCAGCTTTTTCGGAGATACGCAGTATTTT. Protein: CASSFFGDTQYF. Combining the CDR3 with reference TRBV7-6 and TRBJ2-3 gives the whole variable domain GAGVSQSPRYKVTKRGQDVALRCDPISGHVSLYWYRQALGQGPEFLTYFNYEAQQDKSGLPNDRFSAERPEGSISTLTIQRTEQRDSAMYRCASSFFGDTQYFGPGTRLTVL.

The rearrangement uses TRBV7-9 and TRBJ1-1; D is possibly TRBD1 (6 bases). Germline CDR1 and CDR2: SEHNR and FQNEAQ (reference sequence). V was trimmed by 6 bases and J by 1 base, leaving 12 bases between them. CDR3 length equals 14 residues. CDR3 sequence reads: CASSLLQGNTEAFF. CDR3 nucleotide sequence: TGTGCCAGCAGTCTCCTACAGGGGAACACTGAAGCTTTCTTT.

The V and J genes are TRBV4-1 and TRBJ2-1, with unresolved D. Germline V lookup: CDR1 MGHRA, CDR2 YSYEKL. The CDR3 contains 15 residues. Trimming took 0 bases from V and 0 from J, leaving 6 bases between them. The CDR3 spells CASSQEERSYNEQFF. The CDR3 DNA is TGCGCCAGCAGCCAAGAGGAGCGCTCCTACAATGAGCAGTTCTTC.

This chain links TRBV10-3 with TRBJ2-7; TRBD1 agrees at 10 bases. This CDR3 spans 13 amino acids. Germline trimming cut 6 bases from V and 3 bases from J; bases unmatched to any gene: 2. Germline assignment: CDR1 ENHRY and CDR2 SYGVKD. For the CDR3, the DNA is TGTGCCATCAGCGGGACAGGGGACTACGAGCAGTACTTC. Translation gives CAISGTGDYEQYF.